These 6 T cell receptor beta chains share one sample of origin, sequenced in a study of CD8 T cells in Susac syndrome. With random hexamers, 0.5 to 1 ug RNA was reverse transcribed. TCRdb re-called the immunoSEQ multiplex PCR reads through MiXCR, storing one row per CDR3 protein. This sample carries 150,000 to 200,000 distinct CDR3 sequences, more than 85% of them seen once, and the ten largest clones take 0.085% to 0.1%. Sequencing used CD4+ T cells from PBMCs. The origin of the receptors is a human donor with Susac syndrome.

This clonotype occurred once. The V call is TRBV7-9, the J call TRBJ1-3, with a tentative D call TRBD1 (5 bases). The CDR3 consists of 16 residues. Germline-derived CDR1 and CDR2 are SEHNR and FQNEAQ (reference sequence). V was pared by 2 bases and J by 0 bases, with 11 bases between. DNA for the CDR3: TGTGCCAGCAGCTTAAAAATAGGGGTCTCTGGAAACACCATATATTTT. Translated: CASSLKIGVSGNTIYF.

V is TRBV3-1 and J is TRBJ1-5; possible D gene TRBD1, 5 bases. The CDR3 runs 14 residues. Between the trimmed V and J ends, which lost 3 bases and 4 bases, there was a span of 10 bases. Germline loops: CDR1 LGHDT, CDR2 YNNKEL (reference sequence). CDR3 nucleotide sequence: TGTGCCAGCAGCCAGGGGACCTGGAATCAGCCCCAGCATTTT. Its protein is CASSQGTWNQPQHF. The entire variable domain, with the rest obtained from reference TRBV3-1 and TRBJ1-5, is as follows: DTAVSQTPKYLVTQMGNDKSIKCEQNLGHDTMYWYKQDSKKFLKIMFSYNNKELIINETVPNRFSPKSPDKAHLNLHINSLELGDSAVYFCASSQGTWNQPQHFGDGTRLSIL.

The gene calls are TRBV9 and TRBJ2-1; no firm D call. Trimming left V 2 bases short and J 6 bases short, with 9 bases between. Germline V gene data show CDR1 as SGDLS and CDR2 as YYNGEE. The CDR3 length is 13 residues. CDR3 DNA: TGTGCCAGCAGCGTCGGTTCGTCCAATGAGCAGTTCTTC. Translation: CASSVGSSNEQFF.

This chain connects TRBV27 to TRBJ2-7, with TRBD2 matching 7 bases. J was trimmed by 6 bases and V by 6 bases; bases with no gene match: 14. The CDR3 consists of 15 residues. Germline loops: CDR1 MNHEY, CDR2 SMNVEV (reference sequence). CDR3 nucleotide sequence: TGTGCCAGCAGCTATACGGTACTAGCGCTGCCCGAGCAGTACTTC. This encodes CASSYTVLALPEQYF.

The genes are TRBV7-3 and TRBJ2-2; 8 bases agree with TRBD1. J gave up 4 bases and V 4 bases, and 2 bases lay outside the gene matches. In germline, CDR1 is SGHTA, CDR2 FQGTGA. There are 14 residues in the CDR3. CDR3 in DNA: TGTGCCAGCAGCTCGGGACAGGCCACCGGGGAGCTGTTTTTT. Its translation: CASSSGQATGELFF. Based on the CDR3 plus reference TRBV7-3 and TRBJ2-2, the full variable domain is GAGVSQTPSNKVTEKGKYVELRCDPISGHTALYWYRQSLGQGPEFLIYFQGTGAADDSGLPNDRFFAVRPEGSVSTLKIQRTERGDSAVYLCASSSGQATGELFFGEGSRLTVL.

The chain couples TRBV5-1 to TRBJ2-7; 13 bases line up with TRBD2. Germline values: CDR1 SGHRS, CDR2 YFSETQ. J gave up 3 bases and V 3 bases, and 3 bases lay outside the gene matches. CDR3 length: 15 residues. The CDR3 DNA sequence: TGCGCCAGCAGCTGGACTAGCGGGAGTGACTACGAGCAGTACTTC. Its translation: CASSWTSGSDYEQYF.